The next 12 T cell receptor beta chains were all read from a single sample in a study of early T cells in non-severe SARS-CoV-2 infection. TCRdb re-analysed the 5' RACE reads in MiXCR, keeping a single row per CDR3 protein. The data contain around 83,000 distinct CDR3 sequences, approximately 12% of them singletons. The sequenced sample was whole blood, obtained at baseline. Receptors originate from an adult who was a healthcare worker with PCR-confirmed SARS-CoV-2 infection or an uninfected control (not recorded which).

This clonotype was observed many times. The rearrangement joins TRBV7-9 to TRBJ2-3, with D perhaps being TRBD1 or TRBD2 (5 bases each). The CDR3 extends over 16 amino acids. The V gene's germline CDR1 is SEHNR and CDR2 FQNEAQ (reference sequence). Trimming pared 5 bases from V and 5 bases from J, leaving 20 bases between. The CDR3 loop is CASSPTGPIGGDTQYF. CDR3 bases: TGTGCCAGCAGCCCAACGGGACCTATCGGCGGAGATACGCAGTATTTT.

The chain has TRBV11-2 and TRBJ2-5; TRBD1 agrees at 8 bases. The germline V gene has CDR1 SGHAT and CDR2 FQNNGV. CDR3 length: 15 residues. J was trimmed by 2 bases and V by 5 bases; bases with no gene match: 7. The DNA of the CDR3 is TGTGCCAGCAGCACCGGACAGGGCTCGCAAGAGACCCAGTACTTC. Amino acid sequence: CASSTGQGSQETQYF.

This clonotype was counted a few times. V and J are TRBV9 and TRBJ2-2, with 11 nucleotides matching TRBD2. The length of the CDR3 is 18 residues. Germline V gives CDR1 SGDLS, CDR2 YYNGEE. Germline trimming cut 2 bases from V and 4 bases from J; bases unmatched to any gene: 10. The CDR3 loop is CASSVRPTGLAATGELFF. DNA of the CDR3: TGTGCCAGCAGCGTCCGCCCCACGGGACTAGCGGCCACCGGGGAGCTGTTTTTT.

The chain employs TRBV3-1 and TRBJ1-2; 7 bases match TRBD1. Germline CDR1 is LGHDT and CDR2 is YNNKEL (reference sequence). V shed 5 bases, J shed 2 bases, and the junction held 8 bases outside the gene matches. CDR3 size: 15 residues. In DNA form, the CDR3 reads TGTGCCAGCAGCTTAACCGGACAGGCCAACTATGGCTACACCTTC. Protein product: CASSLTGQANYGYTF.

This clonotype was seen a few times. The CDR3 spells CASSARDTFYEQYF. As DNA, the CDR3 is TGTGCCAGCAGCGCCCGGGACACTTTCTACGAGCAGTACTTC. V usage is TRBV7-8 and J usage is TRBJ2-7; possible D gene TRBD1, 6 bases. The CDR3 spans 14 residues. V lost 5 bases and J 3 bases, leaving 14 bases between the germline ends. Per germline, CDR1 SGHVS and CDR2 FQNEAQ.

In its sample, this clonotype was seen a few times. J is TRBJ1-3 and V is TRBV23-1; D is uncertain. Being an ORF, TRBV23-1 has a function that is uncertain. Trimming left V 6 bases short and J 0 bases short, with 9 bases between. The CDR3 has 14 residues. This CDR3 reads CASSPAFSGNTIYF. As DNA, the CDR3 is TGCGCCAGCAGCCCGGCTTTCTCTGGAAACACCATATATTTT.

The V and J genes are TRBV29-1 and TRBJ1-2, with D possibly being TRBD1 (6 bases). Looked up from germline, CDR1 is SQVTM and CDR2 is ANQGSEA. Trimming cost V 5 bases and J 5 bases, with 12 bases left between them. The CDR3 consists of 12 residues. The CDR3 DNA reads TGCAGCGTTACCGACAGGAGTTATGGCTACACCTTC. It codes for CSVTDRSYGYTF.

The chain recombines TRBV5-1 with TRBJ1-1; D is unresolved. Trimming pared 5 bases from V and 0 bases from J, leaving 11 bases between. The CDR3 contains 14 residues. The germline V gene has CDR1 SGHRS and CDR2 YFSETQ. The CDR3 loop reads CASRRDGMNTEAFF. The CDR3 DNA is TGCGCCAGCAGGCGGGATGGAATGAACACTGAAGCTTTCTTT. Full variable domain (remainder filled in from reference TRBV5-1 and TRBJ1-1): KAGVTQTPRYLIKTRGQQVTLSCSPISGHRSVSWYQQTPGQGLQFLFEYFSETQRNKGNFPGRFSGRQFSNSRSEMNVSTLELGDSALYLCASRRDGMNTEAFFGQGTRLTVV.

The V call is TRBV12-3 or TRBV12-4, the J call TRBJ2-7; 7 bases line up with TRBD2. CDR3 size: 12 residues. V shed 3 bases, J shed 7 bases, and the junction held 3 bases outside the gene matches. As DNA, the CDR3 is TGTGCCAGCAGTTTCTCCGGGAGGGAGCAGTACTTC. Residues: CASSFSGREQYF.

This clonotype was seen a handful of times. The chain couples TRBV3-1 to TRBJ1-1, with 9 nucleotides matching TRBD1. The CDR3 has 14 amino acids. The V gene end was trimmed by 4 bases and the J gene end by 4 bases; junction bases not matched to a gene: 4. Per germline, CDR1 LGHDT and CDR2 YNNKEL (reference sequence). The CDR3 loop reads CASSPWTGATEAFF. The CDR3 coding sequence is TGTGCCAGCAGCCCCTGGACAGGGGCCACTGAAGCTTTCTTT.

This chain uses TRBV14 with TRBJ2-7, with TRBD1 matching over 7 bases. There are 15 residues in the CDR3. After removal of 5 bases from V and 0 bases from J, the junction contained 7 bases not matched to a gene. Germline-derived CDR1 and CDR2 are SGHDN and FVKESK. Here the CDR3 reads CASSTRQGTSYEQYF. The CDR3 nucleotides are TGTGCCAGCAGCACCAGACAGGGAACCTCCTACGAGCAGTACTTC.

This clonotype was counted at least ten times. The V gene is TRBV6-1, the J gene TRBJ2-1, with 7 bases that match TRBD1. Germline trimming cut 4 bases from V and 5 bases from J; bases unmatched to any gene: 5. Germline V gives CDR1 MNHNS, CDR2 SASEGT. The length of the CDR3 is 14 residues. The CDR3 DNA reads as TGTGCCAGCAGTGCCGACAGGGTAGACAATGAGCAGTTCTTC. It specifies CASSADRVDNEQFF.